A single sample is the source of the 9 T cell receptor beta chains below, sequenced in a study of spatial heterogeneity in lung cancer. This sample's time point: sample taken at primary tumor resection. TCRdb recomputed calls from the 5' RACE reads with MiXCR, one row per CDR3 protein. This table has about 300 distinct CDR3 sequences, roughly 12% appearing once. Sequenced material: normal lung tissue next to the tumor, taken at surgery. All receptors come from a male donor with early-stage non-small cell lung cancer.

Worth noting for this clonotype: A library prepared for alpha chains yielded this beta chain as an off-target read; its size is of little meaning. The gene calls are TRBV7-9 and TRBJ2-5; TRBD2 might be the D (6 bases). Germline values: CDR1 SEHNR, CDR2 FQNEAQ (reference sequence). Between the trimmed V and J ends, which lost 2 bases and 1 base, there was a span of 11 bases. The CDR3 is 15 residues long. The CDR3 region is CASSLWLTSQETQYF. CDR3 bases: TGTGCCAGCAGCTTATGGTTGACTAGCCAAGAGACCCAGTACTTC.

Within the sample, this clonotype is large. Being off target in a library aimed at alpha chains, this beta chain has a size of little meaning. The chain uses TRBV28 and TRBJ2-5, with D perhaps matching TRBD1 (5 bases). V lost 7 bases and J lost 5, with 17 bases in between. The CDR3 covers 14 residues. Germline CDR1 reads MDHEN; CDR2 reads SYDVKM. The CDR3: CASIPLAGSETQYF. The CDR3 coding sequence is TGTGCCAGCATCCCACTGGCAGGGTCGGAGACCCAGTACTTC.

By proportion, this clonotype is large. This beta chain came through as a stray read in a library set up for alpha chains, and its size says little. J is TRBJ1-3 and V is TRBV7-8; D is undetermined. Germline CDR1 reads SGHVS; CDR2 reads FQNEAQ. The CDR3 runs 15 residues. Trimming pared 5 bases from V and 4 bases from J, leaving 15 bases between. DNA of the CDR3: TGTGCCAGCAGCCCCGATTCGGTCGGAGGAAACACCATATATTTT. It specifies CASSPDSVGGNTIYF.

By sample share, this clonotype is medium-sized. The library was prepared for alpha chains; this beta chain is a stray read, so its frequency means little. The CDR3: CSARDEFNYGYTF. The CDR3 DNA is TGCAGTGCTAGAGACGAGTTTAACTATGGCTACACCTTC. The chain links TRBV20-1 to TRBJ1-2; no clear D. Trimming pared 0 bases from V and 1 base from J, leaving 6 bases between. The germline V gene has CDR1 DFQATT and CDR2 SNEGSKA (reference sequence). This CDR3 is built from 13 residues.

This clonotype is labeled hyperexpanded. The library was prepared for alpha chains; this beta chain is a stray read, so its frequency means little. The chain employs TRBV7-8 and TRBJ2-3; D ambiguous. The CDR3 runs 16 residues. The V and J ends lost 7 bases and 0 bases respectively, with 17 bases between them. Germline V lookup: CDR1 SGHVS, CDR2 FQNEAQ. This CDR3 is CASNPTRATSTDTQYF. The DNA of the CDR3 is TGTGCCAGCAACCCAACCCGGGCCACTAGCACAGATACGCAGTATTTT.

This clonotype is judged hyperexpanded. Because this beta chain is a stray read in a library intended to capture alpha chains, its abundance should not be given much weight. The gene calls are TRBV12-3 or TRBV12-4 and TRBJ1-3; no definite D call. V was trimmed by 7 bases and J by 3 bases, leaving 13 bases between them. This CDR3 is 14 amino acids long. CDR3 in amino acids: CASTYSSLGNTIYF. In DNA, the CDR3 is TGTGCCAGCACCTACAGCAGTCTTGGAAACACCATATATTTT.

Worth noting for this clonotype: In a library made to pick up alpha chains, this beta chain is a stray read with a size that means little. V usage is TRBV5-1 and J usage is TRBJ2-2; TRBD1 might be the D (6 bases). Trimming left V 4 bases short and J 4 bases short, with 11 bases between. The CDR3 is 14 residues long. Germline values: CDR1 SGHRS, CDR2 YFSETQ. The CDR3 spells CASSMGQATGELFF. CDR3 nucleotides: TGCGCCAGCAGCATGGGACAAGCCACCGGGGAGCTGTTTTTT.

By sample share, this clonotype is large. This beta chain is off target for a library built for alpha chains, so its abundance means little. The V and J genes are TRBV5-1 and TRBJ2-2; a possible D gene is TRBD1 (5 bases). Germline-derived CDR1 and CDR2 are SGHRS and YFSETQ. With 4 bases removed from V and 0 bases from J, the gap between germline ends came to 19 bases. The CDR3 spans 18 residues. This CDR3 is CASSPTPRQSANTGELFF. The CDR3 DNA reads TGCGCCAGCAGCCCAACCCCCAGACAGAGTGCGAACACCGGGGAGCTGTTTTTT. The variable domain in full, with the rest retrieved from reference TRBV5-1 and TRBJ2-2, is KAGVTQTPRYLIKTRGQQVTLSCSPISGHRSVSWYQQTPGQGLQFLFEYFSETQRNKGNFPGRFSGRQFSNSRSEMNVSTLELGDSALYLCASSPTPRQSANTGELFFGEGSRLTVL.

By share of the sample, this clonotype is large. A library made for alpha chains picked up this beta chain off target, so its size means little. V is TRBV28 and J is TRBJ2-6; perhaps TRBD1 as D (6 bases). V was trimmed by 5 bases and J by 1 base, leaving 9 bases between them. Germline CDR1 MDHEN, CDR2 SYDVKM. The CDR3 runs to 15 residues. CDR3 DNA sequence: TGTGCCAGCAGTGAGGGGGTGTCTGGGGCCAACGTCCTGACTTTC. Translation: CASSEGVSGANVLTF.